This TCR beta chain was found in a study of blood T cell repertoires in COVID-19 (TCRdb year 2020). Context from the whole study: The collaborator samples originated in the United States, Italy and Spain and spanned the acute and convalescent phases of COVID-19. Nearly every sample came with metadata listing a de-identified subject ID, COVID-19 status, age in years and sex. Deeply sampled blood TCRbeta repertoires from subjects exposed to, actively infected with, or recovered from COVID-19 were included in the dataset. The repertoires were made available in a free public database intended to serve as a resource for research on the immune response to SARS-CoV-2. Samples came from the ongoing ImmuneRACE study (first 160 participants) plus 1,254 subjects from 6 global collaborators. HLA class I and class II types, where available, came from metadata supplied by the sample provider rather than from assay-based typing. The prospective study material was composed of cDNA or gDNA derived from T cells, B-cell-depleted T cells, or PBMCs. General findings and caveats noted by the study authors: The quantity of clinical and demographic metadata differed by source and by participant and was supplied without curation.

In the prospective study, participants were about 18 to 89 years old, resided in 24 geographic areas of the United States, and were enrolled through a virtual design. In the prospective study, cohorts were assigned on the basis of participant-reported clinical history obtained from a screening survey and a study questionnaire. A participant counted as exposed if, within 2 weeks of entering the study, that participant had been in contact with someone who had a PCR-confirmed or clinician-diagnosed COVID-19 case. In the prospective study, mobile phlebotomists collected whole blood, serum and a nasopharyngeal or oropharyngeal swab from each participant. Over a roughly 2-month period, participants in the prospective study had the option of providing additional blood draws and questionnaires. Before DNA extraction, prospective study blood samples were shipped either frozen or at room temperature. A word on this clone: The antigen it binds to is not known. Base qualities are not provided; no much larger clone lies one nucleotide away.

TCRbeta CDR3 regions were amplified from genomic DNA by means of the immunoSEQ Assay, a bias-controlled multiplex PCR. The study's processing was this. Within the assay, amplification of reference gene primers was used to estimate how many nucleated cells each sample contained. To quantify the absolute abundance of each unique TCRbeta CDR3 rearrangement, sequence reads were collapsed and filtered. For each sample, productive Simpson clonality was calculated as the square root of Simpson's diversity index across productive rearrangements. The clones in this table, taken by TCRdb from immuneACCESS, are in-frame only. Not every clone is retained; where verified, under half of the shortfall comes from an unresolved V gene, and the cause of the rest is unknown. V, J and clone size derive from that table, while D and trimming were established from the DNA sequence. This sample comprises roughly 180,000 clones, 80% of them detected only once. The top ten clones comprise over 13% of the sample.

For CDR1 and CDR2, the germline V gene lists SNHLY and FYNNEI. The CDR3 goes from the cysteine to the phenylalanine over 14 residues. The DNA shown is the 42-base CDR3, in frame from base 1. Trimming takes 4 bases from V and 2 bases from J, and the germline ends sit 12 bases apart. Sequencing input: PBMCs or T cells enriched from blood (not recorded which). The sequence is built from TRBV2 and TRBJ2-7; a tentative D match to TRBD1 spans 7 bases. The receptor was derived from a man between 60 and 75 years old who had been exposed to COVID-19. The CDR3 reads CASSAQGEAYEQYF. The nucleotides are TGTGCCAGCAGTGCGCAGGGGGAGGCCTACGAGCAGTACTTC.